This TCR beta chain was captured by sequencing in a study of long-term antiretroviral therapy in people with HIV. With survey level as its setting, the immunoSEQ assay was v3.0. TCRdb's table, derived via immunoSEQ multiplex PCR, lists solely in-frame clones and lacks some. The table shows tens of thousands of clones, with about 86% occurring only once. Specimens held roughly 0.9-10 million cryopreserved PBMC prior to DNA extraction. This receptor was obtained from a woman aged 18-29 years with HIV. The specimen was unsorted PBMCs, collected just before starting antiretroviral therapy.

The CDR3 region has the DNA TGTGCCAGCAGCTTATTGCCCGGAGGGGGGGGGACTAGCGAAACAGATACGCAGTATTTT. Translation gives CASSLLPGGGGTSETDTQYF. The V gene is TRBV7-3, the J gene TRBJ2-3; 10 nucleotides agree with TRBD2. Unmatched junction bases numbered 17, after V lost 2 bases and J lost 3 bases. The germline V gene encodes CDR1 SGHTA and CDR2 FQGTGA. The CDR3 consists of 20 residues.